This T cell receptor beta chain was documented in a study of OX40 agonist ivuxolimab in advanced cancers. About the research overall: It was ivuxolimab, an agonistic anti-OX40 (CD134) antibody, that patients were treated with. Findings and limits, study-wide: At doses 0.1 to 3.0 mg/kg, CD4+ and CD8+ clones expanded. Those patients achieving a partial response at 0.1-3.0 mg/kg showed among the lowest clonal expansion.

A note on this clone: What it recognizes is unknown.

The protocol was immunoSEQ multiplex PCR, while the TCRdb copy is restricted to in-frame clones and leaves out a portion. The sample consists of approximately 30,000 clones, around four fifths of them appearing once. The CDR3 covers 15 residues. The germline V gene has CDR1 SGHAT and CDR2 FQNNGV. The V end was cut by 2 bases, the J end by 3 bases, with 11 bases between. The input for sequencing was CD4+ or CD8+ T cells sorted from blood, taken in a trial of the OX40 agonist ivuxolimab. V and J are TRBV11-2 and TRBJ1-5, with D hard to call. The sequence was collected from an adult with an advanced solid tumor such as melanoma, head and neck, liver or kidney cancer. Here the CDR3 reads CASSLSGRPNQPQHF. DNA of the CDR3: TGTGCCAGCAGCTTATCTGGACGCCCCAATCAGCCCCAGCATTTT.